This entry is about one TCR beta chain. The entry originates in a study of blood T cell repertoires in COVID-19. J gave up 0 bases and V 3 bases, and 4 bases lay outside the gene matches. This CDR3 spans 14 amino acids. Germline CDR1 and CDR2: SQVTM and ANQGSEA. Here immunoSEQ multiplex PCR was the method, and the copy in TCRdb shows in-frame clones only, minus some. Of over 250,000 clones listed, roughly 90% were seen once; the top ten hold about 2.2%. The source material was peripheral blood. The rearrangement links TRBV29-1 to TRBJ1-2, with 7 nucleotides matching TRBD1. The receptor was derived from a woman in her twenties or thirties with COVID-19, enrolled during active disease. As DNA, the CDR3 is TGCAGCGTTGATCGGGACAGCGCTAACTATGGCTACACCTTC. Protein product: CSVDRDSANYGYTF.